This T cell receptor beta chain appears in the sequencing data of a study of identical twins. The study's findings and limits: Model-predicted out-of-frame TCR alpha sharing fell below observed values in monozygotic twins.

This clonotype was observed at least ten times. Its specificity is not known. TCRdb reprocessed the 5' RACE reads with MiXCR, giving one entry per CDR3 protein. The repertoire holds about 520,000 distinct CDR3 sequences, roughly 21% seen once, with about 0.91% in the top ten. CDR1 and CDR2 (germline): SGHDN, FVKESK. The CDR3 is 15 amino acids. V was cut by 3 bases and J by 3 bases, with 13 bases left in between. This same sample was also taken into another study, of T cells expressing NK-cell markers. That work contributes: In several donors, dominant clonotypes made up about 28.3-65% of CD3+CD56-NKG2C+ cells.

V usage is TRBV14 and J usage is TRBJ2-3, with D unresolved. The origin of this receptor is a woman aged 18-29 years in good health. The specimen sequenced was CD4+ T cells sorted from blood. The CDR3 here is CASSHAGDITDTQYF. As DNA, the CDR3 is TGTGCCAGCAGCCACGCCGGTGACATAACAGATACGCAGTATTTT.